These 23 T cell receptor beta chains were all obtained from the same sample, sequenced in a study of control samples from healthy donors and cancer patients. Assay: immunoSEQ multiplex PCR; the TCRdb copy retains only in-frame clones and omits some. The data hold about 150,000 clones, with about 93% observed a single time. Source material: blood. These TCRs come from a middle-aged man in good health.

This chain links TRBV10-3 with TRBJ2-2; 8 bases are shared with TRBD1. Trimming at V came to 3 bases and at J to 6 bases, leaving 3 bases not matched to a gene. The CDR3 runs 14 residues. CDR1 is ENHRY and CDR2 is SYGVKD in the germline V gene. Here the CDR3 reads CAISDDRGPGELFF. CDR3 nucleotides: TGTGCCATCAGTGACGACAGGGGACCCGGGGAGCTGTTTTTT.

The gene calls are TRBV7-2 and TRBJ2-7; D may match TRBD1 or TRBD2 (5 bases each). The CDR3 length is 14 residues. The V end was cut by 3 bases, the J end by 3 bases, with 12 bases between. Germline V lookup: CDR1 SGHTA, CDR2 FQGNSA. The CDR3 sequence: CASSFPGRGYEQYF. CDR3 in DNA: TGTGCCAGCAGCTTTCCGGGAAGGGGCTACGAGCAGTACTTC.

CDR3 DNA: TGTGCCAGCAGCTCCCAGGGCGGGAGAGGCACAGATACGCAGTATTTT. This sequence encodes CASSSQGGRGTDTQYF. The chain carries TRBV7-3 and TRBJ2-3, with TRBD2 matching over 7 bases. Germline trimming cut 4 bases from V and 1 base from J; bases unmatched to any gene: 8. Germline CDR1 SGHTA, CDR2 FQGTGA. The CDR3 is 16 residues long.

CDR3 sequence: CASSGLGETQYF. CDR3 coding DNA: TGTGCCAGCAGTGGGCTGGGGGAGACCCAGTACTTC. The rearrangement links TRBV25-1 to TRBJ2-5; D unresolved. Trimming left V 4 bases short and J 5 bases short, with 8 bases between. From germline, CDR1 is MGHDK and CDR2 SYGVNS. This CDR3 is 12 amino acids long.

V and J are TRBV2 and TRBJ2-2; 9 nucleotides match TRBD1. V lost 6 bases, J lost 4 bases, and 3 bases stayed unmatched. The germline CDR1 and CDR2 sequences are SNHLY and FYNNEI. The CDR3 length is 14 residues. Written as DNA, the CDR3 is TGTGCCAGCAGGGTGACAGGGGGCACCGGGGAGCTGTTTTTT. Protein product: CASRVTGGTGELFF.

The CDR3 coding sequence is TGTGCCAGCAGCTCCGGGACAGGGAGTGAGACCCAGTACTTC. Translating gives CASSSGTGSETQYF. The chain is built from TRBV9 and TRBJ2-5; 9 bases line up with TRBD1. Germline V gene data show CDR1 as SGDLS and CDR2 as YYNGEE. V lost 4 bases to trimming and J lost 5 bases; unmatched junction nucleotides: 6. CDR3 size: 14 residues.

V gene TRBV9 combines with J gene TRBJ1-3; D remains unclear. Germline V gives CDR1 SGDLS, CDR2 YYNGEE. Trimming shortened V by 0 bases and J by 0 bases, and 7 bases separated the two germline ends. The CDR3 loop spans 15 amino acids. The CDR3 loop reads CASSVGQPSGNTIYF. DNA for the CDR3: TGTGCCAGCAGCGTAGGACAACCCTCTGGAAACACCATATATTTT.

The chain joins TRBV5-4 to TRBJ2-3, with D uncertain. CDR3 length: 15 amino acids. Germline CDR1 SGHNT, CDR2 YYREEE (reference sequence). Deletions cut 0 bases from V and 2 bases from J, with 10 bases between. The CDR3 region has the DNA TGTGCCAGCAGCTTGGCTCCAAAAGACACAGATACGCAGTATTTT. It specifies CASSLAPKDTDTQYF.

CDR3 nucleotides: TGTGCCAGCCTTACAGGGAGCTCCTACAATGAGCAGTTCTTC. It codes for CASLTGSSYNEQFF. The chain employs TRBV2 and TRBJ2-1, with D maybe TRBD1 (6 bases). The CDR3 spans 14 residues. CDR1 and CDR2 (germline): SNHLY, FYNNEI. V lost 8 bases and J 0 bases, leaving 11 bases between the germline ends.

The chain has TRBV6-5 and TRBJ2-7, with TRBD2 matching 11 bases. Germline trimming cut 6 bases from V and 4 bases from J; bases unmatched to any gene: 5. The CDR3 runs 14 residues. In germline, CDR1 is MNHEY, CDR2 SVGAGI. Here the CDR3 reads CASSLLAGEYEQYF. CDR3 DNA sequence: TGTGCCAGCAGCCTACTAGCGGGAGAATACGAGCAGTACTTC.

V and J are TRBV5-1 and TRBJ2-7; D is undetermined. The CDR3 contains 15 residues. V was cut by 0 bases and J by 0 bases, with 10 bases left in between. The germline V gene has CDR1 SGHRS and CDR2 YFSETQ. This CDR3 reads CASSLGSGSSYEQYF. Here the CDR3 DNA reads TGCGCCAGCAGCTTGGGGTCAGGAAGCTCCTACGAGCAGTACTTC.

This chain connects TRBV7-9 to TRBJ2-7, with D perhaps matching TRBD1 or TRBD2 (6 bases each). V lost 1 base to trimming and J lost 1 base, with 14 bases between them. CDR1 and CDR2 (germline): SEHNR, FQNEAQ (reference sequence). This CDR3 has 16 amino acids. The CDR3 sequence: CASSLGVGGISYEQYF. The DNA of the CDR3 is TGTGCCAGCAGCTTAGGGGTAGGGGGGATTTCCTACGAGCAGTACTTC. Full variable domain (rest looked up from reference TRBV7-9 and TRBJ2-7): DTGVSQNPRHKITKRGQNVTFRCDPISEHNRLYWYRQTLGQGPEFLTYFQNEAQLEKSRLLSDRFSAERPKGSFSTLEIQRTEQGDSAMYLCASSLGVGGISYEQYFGPGTRLTVT.

The chain couples TRBV10-3 to TRBJ1-5; D possibly corresponds to TRBD1 (6 bases). The CDR3 length is 15 residues. Germline CDR1 is ENHRY and CDR2 is SYGVKD. V was shortened by 3 bases and J by 0 bases, with 9 bases between the two germline ends. The CDR3 DNA follows: TGTGCCATCAGTGACGGACAGAGTAGCAATCAGCCCCAGCATTTT. It translates to CAISDGQSSNQPQHF.

To note about this clone: One junction end does not reproduce the germline sequence, and a read error may be involved. V and J are TRBV7-3 and TRBJ2-7, with TRBD2 matching 12 bases. This CDR3 is built from 15 residues. The germline V gene encodes CDR1 SGHTA and CDR2 FQGTGA. CDR3 nucleotides: TGTGCCAGCAGCTCCGGACTAGCGGGATCCTCCGAGCAGTACTTC. It is translated as CASSSGLAGSSEQYF.

The chain links TRBV28 to TRBJ2-6; D uncertain. Germline CDR1 reads MDHEN; CDR2 reads SYDVKM. V lost 8 bases, J lost 0 bases, and 11 bases lay in between. This CDR3 spans 15 amino acids. CDR3 DNA sequence: TGTGCCAGCGGTGAAGGTGTCTCTGGGGCCAACGTCCTGACTTTC. This encodes CASGEGVSGANVLTF. The entire variable domain, with the rest obtained from reference TRBV28 and TRBJ2-6, is as follows: DVKVTQSSRYLVKRTGEKVFLECVQDMDHENMFWYRQDPGLGLRLIYFSYDVKMKEKGDIPEGYSVSREKKERFSLILESASTNQTSMYLCASGEGVSGANVLTFGAGSRLTVL.

The chain carries TRBV14 and TRBJ2-5; TRBD1 is a possible D gene (5 bases). The CDR3 contains 15 residues. With 1 base removed from V and 1 base from J, the gap between germline ends came to 10 bases. Germline lookup yields CDR1 SGHDN and CDR2 FVKESK. DNA for the CDR3: TGTGCCAGCAGCCAAGTTCTCAGGGCCCAAGAGACCCAGTACTTC. Its translation: CASSQVLRAQETQYF.

V and J are TRBV5-4 and TRBJ2-1, with 14 bases aligning to TRBD2. Germline CDR1 is SGHNT and CDR2 is YYREEE (reference sequence). The junction had 2 bases not matched to a gene; V was cut back by 2 bases and J by 7 bases. This CDR3 comprises 15 residues. The CDR3 DNA reads TGTGCCAGCAGCTTAGGACTAGCGGGAGGTAATGAGCAGTTCTTC. Its protein is CASSLGLAGGNEQFF.

V gene TRBV6-1 combines with J gene TRBJ2-5; 8 nucleotides line up with TRBD2. The CDR3 runs 16 residues. The germline V gene encodes CDR1 MNHNS and CDR2 SASEGT. Trimming took 4 bases from V and 6 from J; bases not matched to a gene: 13. CDR3 sequence (DNA): TGTGCCAGCAGTGGGGCCTCCCTAGCGGGTAGGCAGACCCAGTACTTC. Translation gives CASSGASLAGRQTQYF.

This rearrangement joins TRBV12-3 or TRBV12-4 to TRBJ2-7, with D perhaps assigned TRBD1 or TRBD2 (5 bases each). This CDR3 contains 13 residues. Trimming took 7 bases from V and 3 from J, leaving 13 bases between them. CDR3 bases: TGTGCCAGCACCAAGGGGACGGTCTACGAGCAGTACTTC. Protein: CASTKGTVYEQYF.

V and J are TRBV24-1 and TRBJ1-2; weak D call: TRBD1 (5 bases). The V and J ends lost 6 bases and 6 bases respectively, with 16 bases between them. The germline CDR1 and CDR2 sequences are KGHDR and SFDVKD. CDR3 length equals 14 residues. The CDR3 is CATSHRGARDGYTF. The CDR3 nucleotides read TGTGCCACCAGTCACCGAGGGGCCCGTGATGGCTACACCTTC.

The rearrangement uses TRBV7-8 and TRBJ2-1; tentatively, D is TRBD2 (6 bases). This CDR3 is built from 16 residues. The V gene lost 1 base and the J gene lost 1 base, with 11 bases spanning the gap. Germline CDR1 and CDR2: SGHVS and FQNEAQ. CDR3 in amino acids: CASSLVPGESYNEQFF. CDR3 coding DNA: TGTGCCAGCAGCTTAGTCCCGGGAGAATCCTACAATGAGCAGTTCTTC.

The rearrangement links TRBV5-1 to TRBJ1-1; D perhaps matches TRBD1 (6 bases). This CDR3 is 14 amino acids long. The V end was cut by 4 bases, the J end by 3 bases, with 13 bases between. Germline CDR1 and CDR2: SGHRS and YFSETQ. The CDR3: CASSGGTFDTEAFF. In DNA, the CDR3 is TGCGCCAGCAGCGGAGGGACATTCGACACTGAAGCTTTCTTT.

This clone was counted a single time. The chain couples TRBV2 to TRBJ2-1; no firm D call. V was cut by 6 bases and J by 10 bases, with 4 bases left in between. The CDR3 consists of 9 residues. Germline V gives CDR1 SNHLY, CDR2 FYNNEI. The CDR3 here is CASRGEQFF. CDR3 nucleotide sequence: TGTGCCAGCAGAGGCGAGCAGTTCTTC.